The 9 T cell receptor beta chains given below trace back to one sample, sequenced in a study of T cells in Graves' hyperthyroidism and ophthalmopathy. Amplification yielded TCR beta CDR3 regions, with RNA transcripts as the source. Using the HTBI primer set, a first-round RT-PCR was run on the TCR CDR3. TCRdb itself ran the multiplex PCR reads through MiXCR, one entry per CDR3 protein. The table has roughly 330,000 distinct CDR3 sequences, around a sixth seen once; the top ten hold 33%. Material for sequencing was blood. These receptors were collected from a man aged 30-40 years with Graves' hyperthyroidism.

This clonotype has ten or more counts. The rearrangement uses TRBV18 and TRBJ2-1, with 8 bases that match TRBD2. The J segment lost 10 bases and the V segment lost 3 bases, leaving 14 bases of the junction unmatched. Germline V lookup: CDR1 KGHSH, CDR2 LQKENI. The CDR3 runs 16 residues. The CDR3 coding sequence is TGTGCCAGCTCACCTCCCGGGACTAGTCATGGAAAGGAGCAGTTCTTC. The encoded protein is CASSPPGTSHGKEQFF.

This clonotype was detected many times. This chain uses TRBV29-1 with TRBJ1-5; no firm D call. This CDR3 is 13 amino acids long. The germline CDR1 and CDR2 sequences are SQVTM and ANQGSEA. Trimming removed 6 bases at V and 3 bases at J, with 12 bases between. CDR3 in DNA: TGCAGCGTGAGCCAGGAGCTCAATCAGCCCCAGCATTTT. The encoded protein is CSVSQELNQPQHF.

This rearrangement joins TRBV5-1 to TRBJ2-2, with 7 positions matching TRBD1. The V and J ends lost 4 bases and 7 bases, in that order; junction bases with no gene match: 7. The CDR3 runs 14 residues. Germline-derived CDR1 and CDR2 are SGHRS and YFSETQ. The CDR3 DNA follows: TGCGCCAGCAGCAATATACAGGGGATCGGGGAGCTGTTTTTT. It translates to CASSNIQGIGELFF. The full variable domain, completed using reference TRBV5-1 and TRBJ2-2, is KAGVTQTPRYLIKTRGQQVTLSCSPISGHRSVSWYQQTPGQGLQFLFEYFSETQRNKGNFPGRFSGRQFSNSRSEMNVSTLELGDSALYLCASSNIQGIGELFFGEGSRLTVL.

This clonotype was detected many times. The V call is TRBV20-1, the J call TRBJ2-1, with D perhaps assigned TRBD1 or TRBD2 (5 bases each). Between the trimmed V and J ends, which lost 0 bases and 8 bases, there was a span of 17 bases. Germline assignment: CDR1 DFQATT and CDR2 SNEGSKA (reference sequence). The CDR3 length is 15 residues. CDR3 nucleotide sequence: TGCAGTGCTAGAGATGTCAGGGCCCTGGAGGATGAGCAGTTCTTC. Amino acid sequence: CSARDVRALEDEQFF.

This clonotype was recorded a few times. This sequence joins TRBV3-1 and TRBJ2-7; a weak D match, TRBD2 (5 bases). This CDR3 spans 16 amino acids. CDR1 and CDR2 from the germline V gene are LGHDT and YNNKEL (reference sequence). Trimming stripped 0 bases from V and 3 bases from J, with 15 bases between. CDR3 DNA: TGTGCCAGCAGCCAAGATTGGAAGCGGACCGACTACGAGCAGTACTTC. It codes for CASSQDWKRTDYEQYF.

The chain is built from TRBV13 and TRBJ1-2, with unresolved D. Germline assignment: CDR1 PRHDT and CDR2 FYEKMQ (reference sequence). Trimming shortened V by 5 bases and J by 3 bases, and 10 bases separated the two germline ends. The CDR3 has 13 residues. The CDR3 DNA reads TGTGCCAGCAGCCAAAATGAGGACTATGGCTACACCTTC. It translates to CASSQNEDYGYTF.

CDR3 bases: TGTGCCAGCAGTTTATTCGGGACAGGGGGCACAGATACGCAGTATTTT. Translating gives CASSLFGTGGTDTQYF. The V call is TRBV11-2, the J call TRBJ2-3; 10 bases are a match to TRBD1. V was pared by 6 bases and J by 1 base, with 7 bases of the junction left unmatched. CDR3 length: 16 residues. Germline V gene data show CDR1 as SGHAT and CDR2 as FQNNGV.

The chain joins TRBV20-1 to TRBJ1-3, with unresolved D. Germline values: CDR1 DFQATT, CDR2 SNEGSKA (reference sequence). This CDR3 is built from 14 residues. Trimming cost V 0 bases and J 4 bases, with 10 bases left between them. CDR3 sequence: CSARDAGSGNTIYF. DNA of the CDR3: TGCAGTGCTAGAGATGCGGGGTCCGGAAACACCATATATTTT.

This clonotype came up many times. The chain couples TRBV5-5 to TRBJ1-6; TRBD1 agrees at 11 bases. The V segment lost 4 bases and the J segment 9 bases; nucleotides outside the gene matches: 9. CDR3 length equals 16 residues. CDR1 SGHKS and CDR2 YYEKEE come from the germline V gene (reference sequence). The CDR3 loop is CASSPRPGQGVSPLHF. The CDR3 DNA sequence: TGTGCCAGCAGCCCGCGCCCGGGACAGGGGGTTTCACCCCTCCACTTT.